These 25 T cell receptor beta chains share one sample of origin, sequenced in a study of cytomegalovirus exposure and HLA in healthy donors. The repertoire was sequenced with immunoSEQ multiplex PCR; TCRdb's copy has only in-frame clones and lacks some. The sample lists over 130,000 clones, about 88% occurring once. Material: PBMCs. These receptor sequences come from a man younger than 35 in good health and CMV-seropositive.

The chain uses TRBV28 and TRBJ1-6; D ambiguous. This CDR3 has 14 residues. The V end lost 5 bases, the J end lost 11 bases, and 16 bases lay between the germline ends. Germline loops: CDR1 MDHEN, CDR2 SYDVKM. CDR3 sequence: CASSPQRGGTPLHF. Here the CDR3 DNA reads TGTGCCAGCAGTCCGCAACGGGGTGGGACACCCCTCCACTTT.

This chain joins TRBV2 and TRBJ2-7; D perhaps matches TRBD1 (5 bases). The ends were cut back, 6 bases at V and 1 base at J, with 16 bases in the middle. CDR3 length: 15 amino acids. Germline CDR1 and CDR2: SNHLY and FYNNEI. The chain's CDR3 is CASRGDSLPSYEQYF. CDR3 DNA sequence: TGTGCCAGCAGGGGCGACAGTTTACCTTCCTACGAGCAGTACTTC.

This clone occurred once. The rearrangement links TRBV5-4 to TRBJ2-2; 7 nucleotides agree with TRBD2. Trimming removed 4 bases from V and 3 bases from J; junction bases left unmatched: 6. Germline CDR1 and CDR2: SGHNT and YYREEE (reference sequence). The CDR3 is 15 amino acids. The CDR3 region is CASSPAGRDTGELFF. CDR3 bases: TGTGCCAGCAGCCCAGCGGGACGGGACACCGGGGAGCTGTTTTTT.

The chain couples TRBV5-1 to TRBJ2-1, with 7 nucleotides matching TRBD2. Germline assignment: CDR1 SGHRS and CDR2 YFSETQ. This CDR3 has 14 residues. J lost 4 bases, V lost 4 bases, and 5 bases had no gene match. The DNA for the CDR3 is TGCGCCAGCAGCGGTCTAGCGGTATACAATGAGCAGTTCTTC. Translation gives CASSGLAVYNEQFF.

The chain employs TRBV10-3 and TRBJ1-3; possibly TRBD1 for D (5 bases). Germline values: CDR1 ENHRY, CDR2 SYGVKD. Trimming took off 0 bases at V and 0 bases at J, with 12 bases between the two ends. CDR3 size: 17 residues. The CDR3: CAISESKPRDSGNTIYF. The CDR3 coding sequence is TGTGCCATCAGTGAGTCGAAACCCAGGGACTCTGGAAACACCATATATTTT.

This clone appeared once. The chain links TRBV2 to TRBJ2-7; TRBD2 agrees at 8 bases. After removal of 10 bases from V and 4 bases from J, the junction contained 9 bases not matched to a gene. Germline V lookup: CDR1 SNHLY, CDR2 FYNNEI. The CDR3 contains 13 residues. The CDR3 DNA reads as TGTGCCACGTCCGGGGGGGCCGCGTACGAGCAGTACTTC. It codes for CATSGGAAYEQYF.

CDR3 DNA: TGTGCCAGCAGTCCATATAGCGGGATAAGCTCCTACAATGAGCAGTTCTTC. It yields the protein CASSPYSGISSYNEQFF. V and J are TRBV28 and TRBJ2-1; 8 nucleotides agree with TRBD2. CDR1 is MDHEN and CDR2 is SYDVKM in the germline V gene. V lost 5 bases to trimming and J lost 0 bases; unmatched junction nucleotides: 9. CDR3 length equals 17 residues.

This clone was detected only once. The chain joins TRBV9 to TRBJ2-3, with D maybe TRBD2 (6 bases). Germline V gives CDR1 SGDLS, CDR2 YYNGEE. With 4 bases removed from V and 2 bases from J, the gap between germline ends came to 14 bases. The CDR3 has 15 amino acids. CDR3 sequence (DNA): TGTGCCAGCAGCCAAGATGCGGGGTCCACAGATACGCAGTATTTT. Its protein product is CASSQDAGSTDTQYF.

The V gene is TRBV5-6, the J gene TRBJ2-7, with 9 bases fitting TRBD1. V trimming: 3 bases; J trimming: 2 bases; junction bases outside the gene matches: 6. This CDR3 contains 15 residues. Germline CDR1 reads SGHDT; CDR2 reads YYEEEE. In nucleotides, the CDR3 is TGTGCCAGCAGCTCGGCGGGACAGGGTGCCTACGAGCAGTACTTC. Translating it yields CASSSAGQGAYEQYF.

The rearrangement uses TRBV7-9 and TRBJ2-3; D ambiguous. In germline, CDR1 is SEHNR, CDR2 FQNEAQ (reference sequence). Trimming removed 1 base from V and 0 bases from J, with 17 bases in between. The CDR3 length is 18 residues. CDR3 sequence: CASSLEGARVRSTDTQYF. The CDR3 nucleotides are TGTGCCAGCAGCTTAGAAGGCGCTAGAGTCCGGAGCACAGATACGCAGTATTTT. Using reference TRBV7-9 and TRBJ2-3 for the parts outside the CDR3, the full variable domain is DTGVSQNPRHKITKRGQNVTFRCDPISEHNRLYWYRQTLGQGPEFLTYFQNEAQLEKSRLLSDRFSAERPKGSFSTLEIQRTEQGDSAMYLCASSLEGARVRSTDTQYFGPGTRLTVL.

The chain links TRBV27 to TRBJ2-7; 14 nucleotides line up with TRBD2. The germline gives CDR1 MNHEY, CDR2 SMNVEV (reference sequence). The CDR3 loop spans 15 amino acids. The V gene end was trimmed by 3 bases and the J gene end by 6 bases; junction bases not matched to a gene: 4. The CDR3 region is CASSLTSGRASEQYF. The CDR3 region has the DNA TGTGCCAGCAGTTTGACTAGCGGGAGGGCCTCCGAGCAGTACTTC.

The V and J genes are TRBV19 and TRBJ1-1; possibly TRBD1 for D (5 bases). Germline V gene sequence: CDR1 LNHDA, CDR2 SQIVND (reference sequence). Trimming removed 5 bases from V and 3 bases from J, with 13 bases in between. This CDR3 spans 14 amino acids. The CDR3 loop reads CASSPRQLYTEAFF. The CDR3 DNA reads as TGTGCCAGTAGTCCAAGACAGCTATACACTGAAGCTTTCTTT.

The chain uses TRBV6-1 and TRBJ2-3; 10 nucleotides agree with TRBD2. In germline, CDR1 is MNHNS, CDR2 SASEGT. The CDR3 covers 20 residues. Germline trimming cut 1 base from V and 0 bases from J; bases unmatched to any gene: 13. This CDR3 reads CASSEGGLAGVGRSTDTQYF. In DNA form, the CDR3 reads TGTGCCAGCAGTGAAGGAGGGCTAGCGGGAGTAGGAAGAAGCACAGATACGCAGTATTTT.

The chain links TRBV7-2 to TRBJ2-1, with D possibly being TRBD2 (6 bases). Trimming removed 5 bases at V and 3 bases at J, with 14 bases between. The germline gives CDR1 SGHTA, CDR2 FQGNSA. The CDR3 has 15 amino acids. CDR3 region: CASSGRSGFYNEQFF. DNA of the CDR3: TGTGCCAGCAGCGGACGTAGCGGCTTCTACAATGAGCAGTTCTTC.

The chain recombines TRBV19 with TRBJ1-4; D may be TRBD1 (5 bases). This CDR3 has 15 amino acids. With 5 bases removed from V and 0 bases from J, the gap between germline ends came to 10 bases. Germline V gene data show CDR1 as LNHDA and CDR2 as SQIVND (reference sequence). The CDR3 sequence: CASSLDSATNEKLFF. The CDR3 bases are TGTGCCAGTAGTCTCGACAGCGCAACTAATGAAAAACTGTTTTTT.

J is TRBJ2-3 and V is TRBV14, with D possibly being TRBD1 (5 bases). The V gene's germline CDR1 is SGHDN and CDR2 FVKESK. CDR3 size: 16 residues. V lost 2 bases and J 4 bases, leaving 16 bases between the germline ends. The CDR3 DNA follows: TGTGCCAGCAGCCAAAGGTCTGGCAGGGCCGCAGATACGCAGTATTTT. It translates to CASSQRSGRAADTQYF.

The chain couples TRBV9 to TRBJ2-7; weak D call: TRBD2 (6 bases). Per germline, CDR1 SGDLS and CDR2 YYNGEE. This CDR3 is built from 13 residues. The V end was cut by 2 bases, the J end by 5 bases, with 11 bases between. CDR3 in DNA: TGTGCCAGCAGCGTTAGCGGCGACAACGAGCAGTACTTC. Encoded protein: CASSVSGDNEQYF.

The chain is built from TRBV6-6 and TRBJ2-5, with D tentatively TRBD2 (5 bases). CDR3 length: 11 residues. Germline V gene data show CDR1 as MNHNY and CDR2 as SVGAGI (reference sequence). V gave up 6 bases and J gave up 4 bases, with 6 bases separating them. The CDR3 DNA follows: TGTGCCAGCAGCCGGGGAGAGACCCAGTACTTC. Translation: CASSRGETQYF.

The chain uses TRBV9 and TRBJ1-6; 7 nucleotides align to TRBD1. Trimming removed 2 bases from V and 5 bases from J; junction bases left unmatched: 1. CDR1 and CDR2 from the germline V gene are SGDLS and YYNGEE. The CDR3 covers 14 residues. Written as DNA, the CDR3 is TGTGCCAGCAGCGTCACAGGGGATAATTCACCCCTCCACTTT. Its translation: CASSVTGDNSPLHF.

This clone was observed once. CDR3 bases: TGCAGCGTTCTTAGAGCGGGGGGAGGTGATACGCAGTATTTT. Its translation: CSVLRAGGGDTQYF. The V call is TRBV29-1, the J call TRBJ2-3, with 9 bases aligning to TRBD2. Germline trimming cut 5 bases from V and 6 bases from J; bases unmatched to any gene: 9. The length of the CDR3 is 14 residues. The germline V gene has CDR1 SQVTM and CDR2 ANQGSEA.

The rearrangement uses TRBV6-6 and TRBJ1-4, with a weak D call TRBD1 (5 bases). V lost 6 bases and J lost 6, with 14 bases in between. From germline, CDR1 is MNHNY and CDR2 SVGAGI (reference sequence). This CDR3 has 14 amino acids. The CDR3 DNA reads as TGTGCCAGCAGCCTTTCTCGGGGGTATGAAAAACTGTTTTTT. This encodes CASSLSRGYEKLFF.

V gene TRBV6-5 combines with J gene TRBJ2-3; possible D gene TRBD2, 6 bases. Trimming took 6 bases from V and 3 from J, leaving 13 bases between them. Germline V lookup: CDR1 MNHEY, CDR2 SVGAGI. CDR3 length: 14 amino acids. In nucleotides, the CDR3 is TGTGCCAGCAGGGGTTGGGACTTTACAGATACGCAGTATTTT. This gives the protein CASRGWDFTDTQYF.

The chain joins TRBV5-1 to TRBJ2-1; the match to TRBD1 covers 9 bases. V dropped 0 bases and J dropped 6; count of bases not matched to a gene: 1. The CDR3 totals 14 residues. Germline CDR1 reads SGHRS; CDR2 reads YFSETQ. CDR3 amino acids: CASSLGDRVNEQFF. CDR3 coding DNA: TGCGCCAGCAGCTTGGGGGACAGGGTCAATGAGCAGTTCTTC. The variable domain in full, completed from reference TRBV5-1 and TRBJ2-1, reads KAGVTQTPRYLIKTRGQQVTLSCSPISGHRSVSWYQQTPGQGLQFLFEYFSETQRNKGNFPGRFSGRQFSNSRSEMNVSTLELGDSALYLCASSLGDRVNEQFFGPGTRLTVL.

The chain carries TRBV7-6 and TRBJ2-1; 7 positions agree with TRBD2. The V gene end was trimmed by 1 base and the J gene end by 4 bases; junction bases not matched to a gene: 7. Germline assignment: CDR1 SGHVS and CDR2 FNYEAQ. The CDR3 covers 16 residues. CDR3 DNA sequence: TGTGCCAGCAGCTTAGTGGGCGGGAGCGGATACAATGAGCAGTTCTTC. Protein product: CASSLVGGSGYNEQFF.

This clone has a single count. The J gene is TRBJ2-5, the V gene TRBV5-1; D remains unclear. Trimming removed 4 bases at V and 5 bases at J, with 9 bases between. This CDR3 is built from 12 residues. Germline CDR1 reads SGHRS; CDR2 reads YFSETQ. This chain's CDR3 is CASSPTEETQYF. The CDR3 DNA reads TGCGCCAGCAGCCCGACGGAGGAGACCCAGTACTTC.